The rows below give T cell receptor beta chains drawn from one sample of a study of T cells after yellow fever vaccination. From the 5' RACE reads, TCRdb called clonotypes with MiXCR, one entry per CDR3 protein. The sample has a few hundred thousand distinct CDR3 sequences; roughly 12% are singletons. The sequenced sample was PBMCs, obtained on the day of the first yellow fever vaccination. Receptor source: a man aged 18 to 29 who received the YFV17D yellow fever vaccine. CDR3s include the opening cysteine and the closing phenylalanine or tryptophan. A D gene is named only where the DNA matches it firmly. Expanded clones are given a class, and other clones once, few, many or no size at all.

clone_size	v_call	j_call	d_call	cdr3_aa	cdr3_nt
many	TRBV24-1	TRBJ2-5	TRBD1	CATGTVGGETQYF	TGTGCCACCGGGACAGTGGGTGGGGAGACCCAGTACTTC
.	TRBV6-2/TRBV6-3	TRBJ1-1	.	CASSPHRVMNTEAFF	TGTGCCAGCAGCCCGCACAGGGTAATGAACACTGAAGCTTTCTTT
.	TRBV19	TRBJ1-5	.	CASEGIYQPQHF	TGTGCGTCCGAGGGGATATATCAGCCCCAGCATTTT
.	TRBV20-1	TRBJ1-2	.	CSARETGGNYGYTF	TGCAGTGCTAGAGAAACGGGCGGTAACTATGGCTACACCTTC
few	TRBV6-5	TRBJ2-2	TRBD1	CASSLDPGQGTNTGELFF	TGTGCCAGCAGTTTAGACCCGGGACAGGGGACGAACACCGGGGAGCTGTTTTTT
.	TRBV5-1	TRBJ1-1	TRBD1	CASSLGGRTGLEAFF	TGCGCCAGCAGCTTAGGTGGTCGGACAGGGCTAGAAGCTTTCTTT
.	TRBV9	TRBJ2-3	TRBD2	CASSVVAGEADTQYF	TGTGCCAGCAGCGTAGTAGCGGGGGAGGCAGATACGCAGTATTTT
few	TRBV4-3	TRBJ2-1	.	CASSQAPAGIPYNEQFF	TGCGCCAGCAGCCAAGCACCCGCCGGGATTCCGTACAATGAGCAGTTCTTC
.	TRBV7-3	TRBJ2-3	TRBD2	CASSPSGVNTDTQYF	TGTGCCAGCAGCCCTAGCGGGGTAAACACAGATACGCAGTATTTT
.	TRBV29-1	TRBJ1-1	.	CSVVRGAETEAFF	TGCAGCGTTGTTAGGGGCGCGGAGACTGAAGCTTTCTTT
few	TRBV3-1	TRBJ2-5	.	CASSRAGGLQTQYF	TGTGCCAGCAGCCGCGCTGGGGGGTTGCAGACCCAGTACTTC
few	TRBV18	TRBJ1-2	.	CASSPQSRDGYTF	TGTGCCAGCTCACCACAATCCCGTGATGGCTACACCTTC
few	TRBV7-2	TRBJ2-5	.	CASSSRTSVGETQYF	TGTGCCAGCAGCTCTCGGACCTCGGTCGGGGAGACCCAGTACTTC
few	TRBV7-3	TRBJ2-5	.	CASSLQGGGETQYF	TGTGCCAGCAGCTTACAAGGGGGAGGAGAGACCCAGTACTTC
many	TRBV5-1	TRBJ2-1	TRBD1	CASSLAGQGGNEQFF	TGCGCCAGCAGCTTGGCGGGACAGGGCGGCAATGAGCAGTTCTTC
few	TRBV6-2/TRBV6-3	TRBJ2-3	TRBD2	CASSSRASGEADTQYF	TGTGCCAGCAGTTCCCGCGCTAGCGGGGAAGCAGATACGCAGTATTTT
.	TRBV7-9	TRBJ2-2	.	CASSLASVAGELFF	TGTGCCAGCAGCTTAGCCAGTGTTGCCGGGGAGCTGTTTTTT
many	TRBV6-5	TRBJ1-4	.	CASSFTPGTANEKLFF	TGTGCCAGCAGTTTTACTCCCGGGACGGCTAATGAAAAACTGTTTTTT
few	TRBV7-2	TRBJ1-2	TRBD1	CASSLVGTGAKALYTF	TGTGCCAGCAGCTTAGTTGGGACAGGGGCCAAGGCGCTGTACACCTTC
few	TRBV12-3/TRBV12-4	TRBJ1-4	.	CASSFSVTGEKLFF	TGTGCCAGCAGTTTCTCCGTTACGGGGGAAAAACTGTTTTTT
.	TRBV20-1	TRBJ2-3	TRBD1	CSAGTGGVGDTQYF	TGCAGTGCTGGGACAGGGGGCGTAGGGGATACGCAGTATTTT
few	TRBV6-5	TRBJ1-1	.	CASSYGFQWGAFF	TGTGCCAGCAGTTACGGGTTTCAATGGGGAGCTTTCTTT
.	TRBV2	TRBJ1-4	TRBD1	CASRSRTGGNEKLFF	TGTGCCAGCCGGTCCCGGACAGGGGGAAATGAAAAACTGTTTTTT
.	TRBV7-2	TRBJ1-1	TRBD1	CASSKDRGVWFTEAFF	TGTGCCAGCAGCAAAGACAGGGGAGTTTGGTTCACTGAAGCTTTCTTT
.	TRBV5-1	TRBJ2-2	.	CASSSQPARTGELFF	TGCGCCAGCAGCTCCCAGCCCGCTAGAACCGGGGAGCTGTTTTTT
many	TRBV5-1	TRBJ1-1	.	CASSAPGGSTEAFF	TGCGCCAGCAGCGCGCCGGGTGGGAGCACTGAAGCTTTCTTT
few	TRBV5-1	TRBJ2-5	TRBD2	CASSLLPSGGPIQETQYF	TGCGCCAGCAGCTTGCTCCCTAGCGGGGGGCCTATACAAGAGACCCAGTACTTC
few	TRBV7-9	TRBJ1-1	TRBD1	CASSQTGAAFF	TGTGCCAGCAGCCAGACAGGGGCTGCTTTCTTT
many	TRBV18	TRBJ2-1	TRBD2	CASSLNTLAGAINEQFF	TGTGCCAGCTCACTAAATACCCTAGCGGGGGCCATCAATGAGCAGTTCTTC
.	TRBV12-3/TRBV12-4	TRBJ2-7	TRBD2	CASILQLAGAWEQYF	TGTGCCAGCATTTTACAACTAGCGGGGGCTTGGGAGCAGTACTTC
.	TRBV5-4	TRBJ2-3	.	CASSHIGGRDTQYF	TGTGCCAGCAGCCATATCGGGGGACGGGATACGCAGTATTTT
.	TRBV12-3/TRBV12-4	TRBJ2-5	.	CASSLAGDGLQETQYF	TGTGCCAGCAGTTTAGCGGGCGACGGCCTCCAAGAGACCCAGTACTTC
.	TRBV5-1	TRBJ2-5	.	CASSKNGGQETQYF	TGCGCCAGCAGTAAAAACGGGGGCCAAGAGACCCAGTACTTC
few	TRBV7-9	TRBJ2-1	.	CASSSIAGQSYNEQFF	TGTGCCAGCAGCTCCATTGCGGGACAGTCCTACAATGAGCAGTTCTTC
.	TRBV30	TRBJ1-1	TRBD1	CAWYRGRVNTEAFF	TGTGCCTGGTACAGGGGGCGGGTGAACACTGAAGCTTTCTTT
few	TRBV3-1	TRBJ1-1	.	CASSQDGQEVEAFF	TGTGCCAGCAGCCAAGATGGGCAGGAAGTTGAAGCTTTCTTT
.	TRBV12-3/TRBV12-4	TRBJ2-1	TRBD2	CASLPSGTIRYNEQFF	TGTGCCAGCCTTCCTTCCGGGACTATCCGTTACAATGAGCAGTTCTTC
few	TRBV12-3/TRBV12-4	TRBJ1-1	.	CASSFTGAGTEAFF	TGTGCCAGCAGTTTCACGGGGGCAGGCACTGAAGCTTTCTTT
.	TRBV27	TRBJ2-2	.	CASARYSGSNTGELFF	TGTGCCAGCGCGAGGTATAGCGGCTCGAACACCGGGGAGCTGTTTTTT
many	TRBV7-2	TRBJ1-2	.	CASSIPREGYTF	TGTGCCAGCAGCATCCCTAGGGAAGGCTACACCTTC
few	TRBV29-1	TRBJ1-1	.	CSVPSDTIGTEAFF	TGCAGCGTTCCCTCCGACACGATCGGCACTGAAGCTTTCTTT
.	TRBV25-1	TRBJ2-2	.	CASSEKAANTGELFF	TGTGCCAGCAGTGAAAAAGCGGCGAACACCGGGGAGCTGTTTTTT
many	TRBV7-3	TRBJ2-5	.	CASSLQGTNQETQYF	TGTGCCAGCAGCTTGCAGGGGACCAACCAAGAGACCCAGTACTTC
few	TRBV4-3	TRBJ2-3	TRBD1	CASSQVGTGADTQYF	TGCGCCAGCAGCCAAGTGGGGACAGGGGCAGATACGCAGTATTTT
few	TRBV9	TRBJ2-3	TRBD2	CASSDGGSYTDTQYF	TGTGCCAGCAGCGATGGCGGGAGTTACACAGATACGCAGTATTTT
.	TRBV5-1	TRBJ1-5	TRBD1	CASSLLQGGRSQHF	TGCGCCAGCAGCTTATTACAGGGGGGGAGGTCCCAGCATTTT
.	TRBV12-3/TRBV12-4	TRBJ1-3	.	CASRQLGVGSGNTIYF	TGTGCCAGCAGACAGTTGGGTGTGGGCTCTGGAAACACCATATATTTT
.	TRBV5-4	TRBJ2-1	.	CASSLGGPPEQFF	TGTGCCAGCAGCTTGGGGGGACCGCCGGAGCAGTTCTTC
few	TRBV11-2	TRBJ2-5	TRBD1	CASSLDPGTGTQYF	TGTGCCAGCAGCTTAGATCCCGGGACAGGAACTCAGTACTTC
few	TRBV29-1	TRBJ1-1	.	CSVDEGEATEAFF	TGCAGCGTTGATGAGGGGGAGGCGACTGAAGCTTTCTTT
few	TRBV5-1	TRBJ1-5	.	CASSLGEAGGNQPQHF	TGCGCCAGCAGCTTGGGAGAGGCAGGGGGCAATCAGCCCCAGCATTTT
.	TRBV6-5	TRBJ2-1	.	CASSYRAGRGVGDEQFF	TGTGCCAGCAGTTACCGTGCGGGGAGAGGGGTGGGGGATGAGCAGTTCTTC
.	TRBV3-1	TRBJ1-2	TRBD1	CASSRTLTGTYGYTF	TGTGCCAGCAGCCGAACACTGACAGGGACCTATGGCTACACCTTC
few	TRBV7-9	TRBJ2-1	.	CASSGGGGPPPEQFF	TGTGCCAGCAGCGGGGGTGGGGGACCACCCCCGGAGCAGTTCTTC
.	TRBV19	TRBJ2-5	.	CASSISGTAGETQYF	TGTGCCAGTAGTATTAGTGGGACAGCGGGAGAGACCCAGTACTTC
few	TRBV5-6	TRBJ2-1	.	CASSFIVRGDEQFF	TGTGCCAGCAGCTTTATCGTCCGGGGCGATGAGCAGTTCTTC
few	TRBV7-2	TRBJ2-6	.	CASSLLGAAGANVLTF	TGTGCCAGCAGCTTATTAGGGGCGGCTGGGGCCAACGTCCTGACTTTC
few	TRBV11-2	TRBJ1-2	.	CASSSTKDSFYGYTF	TGTGCCAGCAGCTCAACTAAAGACAGTTTCTATGGCTACACCTTC